The rows below give T cell receptor beta chains drawn from one sample of a study of identifying expanded T cells in peripheral blood. Assay: immunoSEQ multiplex PCR; the TCRdb copy retains only in-frame clones and omits some. Among 97,000 or so clones, around 88% were seen once, and the ten largest hold approximately 14%. The source material was blood. These receptors were taken from a person between 18 and 69 years old in good health. CDR3s include the opening cysteine and the closing phenylalanine or tryptophan. A D gene is named only where the DNA matches it firmly. Clone size is shown for a subset of rows, as once, few, many or a class of expanded clone.

clone_size,j_call,cdr3_length,d_call,v_call,cdr3_nt,cdr3_aa
-,TRBJ1-5,15,-,TRBV28,TGTGCCAGCAGTGGTGCGCAGTATAGGAATCAGCCCCAGCATTTT,CASSGAQYRNQPQHF
once,TRBJ2-7,14,-,TRBV29-1,TGCAGCGTTCTTTCAGCAGGGGCCGAGTACGAGCAGTACTTC,CSVLSAGAEYEQYF
-,TRBJ1-2,15,TRBD1,TRBV2,TGTGCCAGCAGTCCTACGACAGGGGCCGGCTATGGCTACACCTTC,CASSPTTGAGYGYTF
-,TRBJ2-3,15,-,TRBV7-8,TGTGCCAGCAGCTTAGCCGGAGGGGGTCGCGATACGCAGTATTTT,CASSLAGGGRDTQYF
-,TRBJ2-7,12,-,TRBV28,TGTGCCAGCAGTTTAATGTTCCAAGAGCAGTACTTC,CASSLMFQEQYF
-,TRBJ2-2,15,-,TRBV10-3,TGTGCCATCAGTGAAGGTGGGGGTAACACCGGGGAGCTGTTTTTT,CAISEGGGNTGELFF
once,TRBJ2-2,14,TRBD1,TRBV11-2,TGTGCCAGCAGCTCGGACAGGGGAACCGGGGAGCTGTTTTTT,CASSSDRGTGELFF
-,TRBJ2-7,13,-,TRBV10-3,TGTGCCATCGGAGCTCAGGACTCAGGTGAGCAGTACTTC,CAIGAQDSGEQYF
-,TRBJ2-1,15,-,TRBV5-1,TGCGCCAGCAGCTACGGGACACTGAGTTACAATGAGCAGTTCTTC,CASSYGTLSYNEQFF
-,TRBJ1-2,10,-,TRBV6-1,TGTGCCAGCGATTACTATGGCTACACCTTC,CASDYYGYTF
-,TRBJ2-3,15,-,TRBV19,TGTGCCAGTAGTACGGGCCTCGGCTGGGGAGATACGCAGTATTTT,CASSTGLGWGDTQYF
-,TRBJ2-5,16,-,TRBV6-5,TGTGCCAGCAGTTACTCGATAGCGGCCACTCAAGAGACCCAGTACTTC,CASSYSIAATQETQYF
-,TRBJ1-1,14,-,TRBV2,TGTGCCGGCGCAGGGACACCAATAAACACTGAAGCTTTCTTT,CAGAGTPINTEAFF
few,TRBJ1-5,14,-,TRBV7-9,TGTGCCAGCAGCTCACAACCGGAAATCTCGGCCCAGCATTTT,CASSSQPEISAQHF
-,TRBJ1-1,14,-,TRBV5-1,TGCGCCAGCAGCTTGAACGTGGGTAACACTGAAGCTTTCTTT,CASSLNVGNTEAFF
-,TRBJ2-2,15,-,TRBV23-1,TGCGCCAGCTCCCCCAGGGACCCCTGGGCCGGGGAGCTGTTTTTT,CASSPRDPWAGELFF
few,TRBJ2-3,14,-,TRBV7-9,TGTGCCAGCAGCTCCCACTTCGGGACAGATACGCAGTATTTT,CASSSHFGTDTQYF
-,TRBJ1-4,16,TRBD1,TRBV6-5,TGTGCCAGCAGTTACTCGTGGACAGGGGTAGACGAAAAACTGTTTTTT,CASSYSWTGVDEKLFF
-,TRBJ1-5,13,-,TRBV2,TGTGCCAGCAGGATAACTAGCAATCAGCCCCAGCATTTT,CASRITSNQPQHF
-,TRBJ2-7,13,TRBD1,TRBV23-1,TGCGCCGCCGTACAGGGGCCCCCCTACGAGCAGTACTTC,CAAVQGPPYEQYF